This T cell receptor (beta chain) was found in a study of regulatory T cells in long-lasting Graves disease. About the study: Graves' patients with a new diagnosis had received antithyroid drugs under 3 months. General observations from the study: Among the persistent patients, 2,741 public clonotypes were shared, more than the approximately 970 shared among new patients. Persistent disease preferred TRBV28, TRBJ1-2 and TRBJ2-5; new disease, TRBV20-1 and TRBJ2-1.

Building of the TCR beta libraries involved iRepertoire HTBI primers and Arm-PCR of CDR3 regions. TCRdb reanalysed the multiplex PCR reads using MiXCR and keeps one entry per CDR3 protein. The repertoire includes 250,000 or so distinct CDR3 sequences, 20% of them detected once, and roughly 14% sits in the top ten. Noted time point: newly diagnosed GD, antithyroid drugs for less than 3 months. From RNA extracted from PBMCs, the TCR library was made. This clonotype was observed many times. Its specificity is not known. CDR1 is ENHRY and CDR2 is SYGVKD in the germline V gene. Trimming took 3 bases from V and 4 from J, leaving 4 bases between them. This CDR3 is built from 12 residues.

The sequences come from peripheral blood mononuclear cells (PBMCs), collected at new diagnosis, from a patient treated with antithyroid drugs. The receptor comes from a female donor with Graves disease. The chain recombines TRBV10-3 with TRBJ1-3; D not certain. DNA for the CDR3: TGTGCCATCAGTGAATTGGGAAACACCATATATTTT. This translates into CAISELGNTIYF.